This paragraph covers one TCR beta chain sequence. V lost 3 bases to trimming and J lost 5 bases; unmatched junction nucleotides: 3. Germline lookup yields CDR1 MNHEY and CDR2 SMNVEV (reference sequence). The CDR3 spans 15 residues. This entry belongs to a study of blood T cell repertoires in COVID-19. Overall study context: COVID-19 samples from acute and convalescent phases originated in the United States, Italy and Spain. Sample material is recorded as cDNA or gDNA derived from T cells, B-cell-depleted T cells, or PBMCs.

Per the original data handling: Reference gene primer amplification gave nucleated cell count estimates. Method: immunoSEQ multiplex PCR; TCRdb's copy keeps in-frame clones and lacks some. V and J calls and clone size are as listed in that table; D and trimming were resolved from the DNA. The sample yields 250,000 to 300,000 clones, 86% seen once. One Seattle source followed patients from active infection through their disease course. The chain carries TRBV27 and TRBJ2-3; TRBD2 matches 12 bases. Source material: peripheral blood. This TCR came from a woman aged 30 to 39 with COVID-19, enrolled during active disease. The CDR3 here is CASSFLAGGEDTQYF. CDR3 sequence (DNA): TGTGCCAGCAGTTTTCTAGCGGGGGGGGAAGATACGCAGTATTTT.